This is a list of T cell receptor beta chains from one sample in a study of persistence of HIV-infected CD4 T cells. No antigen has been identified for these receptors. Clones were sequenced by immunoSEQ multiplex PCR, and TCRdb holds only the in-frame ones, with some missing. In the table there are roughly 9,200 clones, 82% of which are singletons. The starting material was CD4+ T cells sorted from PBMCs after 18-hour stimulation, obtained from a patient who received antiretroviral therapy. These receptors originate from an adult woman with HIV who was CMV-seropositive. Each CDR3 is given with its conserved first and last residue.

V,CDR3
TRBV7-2,CASSPSRQAANYGYTF
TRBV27,CASIPGGGRSTDTQYF
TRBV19,CASSILAGGGDTQYF
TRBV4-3,CASSQDRRATQYF
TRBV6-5,CASKRFQEEEETQYF
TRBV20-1,CSAGTVYGYTF
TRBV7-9,CASSSQTGGFTNEQFF
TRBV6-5,CASRSGDGAQHF
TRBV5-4,CASSSGGGFAEAFF
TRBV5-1,CASSLDSRVGYTF
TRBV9,CASSVDGGAPSYNEQFF
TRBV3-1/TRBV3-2,CASSAYREQPQHF
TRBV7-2,CASSWKGGETQYF
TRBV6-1,CASREGGYGYTF
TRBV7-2,CASSLTLFTAGGRNEQFF
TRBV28,CASCTGYEQYF
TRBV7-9,CASSPLGGLAGSTSYEQYF
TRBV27,CASSLKGQGVNTEAFF
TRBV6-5,CASSSTGTGKNEQYF
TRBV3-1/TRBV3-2,CASSPSGRRYEQFF
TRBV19,CASSTRQGNDGYTF
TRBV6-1,CASSEEGYGQFF
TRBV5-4,CASSLQGADYGYTF
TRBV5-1,CASSTQTGLGTEAFF
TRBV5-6,CASSLAGPYEQYF
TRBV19,CASKNSGGPTDTQYF
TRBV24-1,CATSGGAEVLGEQYF
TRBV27,CASTDRNTEAFF
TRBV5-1,CASSLNSRGHSGNTIYF
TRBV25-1,CASSDWGGDQPQHF
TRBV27,CASSRGDTNSPLHF
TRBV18,CASSPQQETNTEAFF
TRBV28,CASSLPGTGSIGSGNTIYF
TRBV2,CASSEVVGVYSYNEQFF
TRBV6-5,CASSSMSGTGSHEQFF
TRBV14,CASSPLGPSSGNTIYF
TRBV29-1,CSGGLAGVNTGELFF
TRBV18,CASSLRQGYSEAFF
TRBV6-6,CASTVQREVLTF
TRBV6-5,CASNQQGITEAFF
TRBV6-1,CASSDLDSAYGYTF
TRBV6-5,CASTGGTDNSPLHF
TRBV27,CASSRYGTSGLSYNEQFF
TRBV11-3,CASSFGDTEAFF
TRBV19,CASTPGGHYNEQFF
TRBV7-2,CASSGHTNQPQHF
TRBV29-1,CSVGGLAGILSHNEQFF
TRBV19,CASSSTSGRTTDTQYF
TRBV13,CASSPRVRSLWSEQYF
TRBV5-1,CASSLGRTSGNTIYF